The 7 T cell receptor beta chains below all came from one sample that was sequenced in a study of graft-versus-host responses after intestinal transplantation. TCRdb's table, derived via immunoSEQ multiplex PCR, lists solely in-frame clones and lacks some. The top ten clones hold 0.3% to 0.35% of a sample with about 88,000 clones, 85% to 95% of them seen once. These receptors have no known antigen. Sequences were derived from unstimulated CD4+ T cells sorted from spleen or lymph node cells, sampled before transplant. Every receptor here comes from a human donor who was the organ donor for an intestinal transplant.

The gene calls are TRBV29-1 and TRBJ2-5; no clear D. V gave up 1 base and J gave up 5 bases, with 14 bases separating them. CDR1 and CDR2 from the germline V gene are SQVTM and ANQGSEA. CDR3 size: 14 residues. The CDR3: CSVEAPRHWETQYF. In DNA form, the CDR3 reads TGCAGCGTTGAAGCCCCCCGACACTGGGAGACCCAGTACTTC.

This clone was observed once. The chain recombines TRBV11-3 with TRBJ2-1; 7 bases agree with TRBD2. With V trimmed by 1 base and J by 3 bases, 12 bases remained unmatched. CDR3 length: 18 residues. Germline CDR1 is SGHNT and CDR2 is YENEEA. CDR3 nucleotides: TGTGCCAGCAGCTTAGTCCGTAGCCTCCTAGCGGACTACAATGAGCAGTTCTTC. It yields the protein CASSLVRSLLADYNEQFF.

The V call is TRBV5-1, the J call TRBJ2-2, with D maybe TRBD2 (6 bases). Germline assignment: CDR1 SGHRS and CDR2 YFSETQ. Trimming cost V 0 bases and J 2 bases, with 11 bases left between them. This CDR3 spans 16 amino acids. DNA of the CDR3: TGCGCCAGCAGCTTGGCCGGACTATTTAACACCGGGGAGCTGTTTTTT. Translated: CASSLAGLFNTGELFF.

J is TRBJ1-2 and V is TRBV5-6; unclear D gene. Per germline, CDR1 SGHDT and CDR2 YYEEEE. The ends were cut back, 4 bases at V and 9 bases at J, with 13 bases in the middle. The CDR3 extends over 12 amino acids. CDR3 sequence reads: CASSADGFSYTF. DNA for the CDR3: TGTGCCAGCAGCGCCGACGGGTTTAGCTACACCTTC. Looking up the rest from reference TRBV5-6 and TRBJ1-2 gives the full variable domain: DAGVTQSPTHLIKTRGQQVTLRCSPKSGHDTVSWYQQALGQGPQFIFQYYEEEERQRGNFPDRFSGHQFPNYSSELNVNALLLGDSALYLCASSADGFSYTFGSGTRLTVV.

The chain carries TRBV30 and TRBJ1-4, with 7 bases that match TRBD1. The germline V gene encodes CDR1 GTSNPN and CDR2 SVGIG (reference sequence). J was trimmed by 0 bases and V by 1 base; bases with no gene match: 2. The CDR3 length is 15 residues. CDR3 residues: CAWSAGTATNEKLFF. The CDR3, as DNA: TGTGCCTGGAGTGCTGGGACAGCAACTAATGAAAAACTGTTTTTT.

This clone was observed a few times. CDR3 amino acids: CASSKSPGSYEQYF. The CDR3 DNA reads as TGTGCCAGCAGCAAATCCCCGGGGAGCTACGAGCAGTACTTC. The chain uses TRBV21-1 and TRBJ2-7; the table gives TRBD2 as D, unverified against the DNA. TRBV21-1 is a pseudogene locus. CDR3 length: 14 amino acids.

The chain is built from TRBV15 and TRBJ1-3; D call uncertain. V was cut by 0 bases and J by 1 base, with 4 bases left in between. CDR1 and CDR2 (germline): LNHNV, YYDKDF (reference sequence). The CDR3 loop spans 14 amino acids. The CDR3 coding sequence is TGTGCCACCAGCAGAGATCTTTCTGGAAACACCATATATTTT. Its protein product is CATSRDLSGNTIYF. The full variable domain, completed using reference TRBV15 and TRBJ1-3, is DAMVIQNPRYQVTQFGKPVTLSCSQTLNHNVMYWYQQKSSQAPKLLFHYYDKDFNNEADTPDNFQSRRPNTSFCFLDIRSPGLGDTAMYLCATSRDLSGNTIYFGEGSWLTVV.